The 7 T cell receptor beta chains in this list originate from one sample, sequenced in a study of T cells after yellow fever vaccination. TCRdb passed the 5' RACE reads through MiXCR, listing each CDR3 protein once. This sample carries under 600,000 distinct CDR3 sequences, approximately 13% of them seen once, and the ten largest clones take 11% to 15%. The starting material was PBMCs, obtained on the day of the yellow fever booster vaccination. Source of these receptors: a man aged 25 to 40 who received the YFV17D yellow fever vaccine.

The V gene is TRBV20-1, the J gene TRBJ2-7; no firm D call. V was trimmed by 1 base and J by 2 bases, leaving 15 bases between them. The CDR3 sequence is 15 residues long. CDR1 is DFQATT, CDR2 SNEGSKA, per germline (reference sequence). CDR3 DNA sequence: TGCAGTGCTAGAGTTGCGGATTCAGGCCCCTACGAGCAGTACTTC. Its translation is CSARVADSGPYEQYF.

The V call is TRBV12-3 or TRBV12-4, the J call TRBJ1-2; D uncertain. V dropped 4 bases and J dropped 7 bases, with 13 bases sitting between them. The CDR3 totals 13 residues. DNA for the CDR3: TGTGCCAGCAGTTCCTTGTCTATAGGTGGCTACACCTTC. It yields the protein CASSSLSIGGYTF.

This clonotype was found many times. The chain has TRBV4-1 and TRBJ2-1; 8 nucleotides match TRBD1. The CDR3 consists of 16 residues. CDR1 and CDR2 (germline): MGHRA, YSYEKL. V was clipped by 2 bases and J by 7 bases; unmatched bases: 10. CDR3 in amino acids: CASSQPLRTGNNEQFF. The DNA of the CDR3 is TGCGCCAGCAGCCAACCTCTCAGGACAGGGAATAATGAGCAGTTCTTC.

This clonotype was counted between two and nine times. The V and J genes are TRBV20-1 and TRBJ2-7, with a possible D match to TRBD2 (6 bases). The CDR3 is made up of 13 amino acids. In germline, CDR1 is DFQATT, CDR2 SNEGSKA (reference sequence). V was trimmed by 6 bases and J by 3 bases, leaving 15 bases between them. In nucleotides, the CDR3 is TGCAGTGCCCCGACCGGGACTCACTACGAGCAGTACTTC. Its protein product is CSAPTGTHYEQYF.

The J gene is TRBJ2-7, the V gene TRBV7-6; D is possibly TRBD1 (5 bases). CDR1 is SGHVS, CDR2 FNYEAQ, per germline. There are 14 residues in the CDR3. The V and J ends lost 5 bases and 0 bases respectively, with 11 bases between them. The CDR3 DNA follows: TGTGCCAGCAGCCCATGGGGCTACTCCTACGAGCAGTACTTC. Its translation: CASSPWGYSYEQYF. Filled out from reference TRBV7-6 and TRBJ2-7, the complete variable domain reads GAGVSQSPRYKVTKRGQDVALRCDPISGHVSLYWYRQALGQGPEFLTYFNYEAQQDKSGLPNDRFSAERPEGSISTLTIQRTEQRDSAMYRCASSPWGYSYEQYFGPGTRLTVT.

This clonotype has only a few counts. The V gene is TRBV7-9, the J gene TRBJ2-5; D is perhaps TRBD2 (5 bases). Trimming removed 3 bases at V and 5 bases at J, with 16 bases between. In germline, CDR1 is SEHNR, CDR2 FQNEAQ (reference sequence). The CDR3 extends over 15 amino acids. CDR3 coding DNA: TGTGCCAGCAGCTTGTCAGCGGTTTTTGTTGAGACCCAGTACTTC. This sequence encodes CASSLSAVFVETQYF.

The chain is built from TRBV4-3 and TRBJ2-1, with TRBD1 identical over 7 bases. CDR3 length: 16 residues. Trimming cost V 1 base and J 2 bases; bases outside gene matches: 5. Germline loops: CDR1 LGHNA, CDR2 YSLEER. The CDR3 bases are TGCGCCAGCAGCCAAGTACCGGGACAGCCCTACAATGAGCAGTTCTTC. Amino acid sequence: CASSQVPGQPYNEQFF.